The next 5 T cell receptor beta chains were all read from a single sample in a study of blood T cell repertoires in COVID-19. The table came from immunoSEQ multiplex PCR; TCRdb's copy has only in-frame clones and leaves some out. The table records approximately 190,000 clones, about 85% of them present only once. The material sequenced was PBMCs or T cells enriched from blood (not recorded which). All receptors come from a woman aged 40 to 50 in a cohort exposed to, infected with or recovered from COVID-19 (not recorded which).

The V gene is TRBV9, the J gene TRBJ2-3, with 7 bases fitting TRBD1. The CDR3 consists of 16 residues. Per germline, CDR1 SGDLS and CDR2 YYNGEE. V dropped 4 bases and J dropped 4; count of bases not matched to a gene: 12. The CDR3 protein is CASSPGPPGGADTQYF. The CDR3 bases are TGTGCCAGCAGCCCCGGACCCCCAGGGGGAGCAGATACGCAGTATTTT.

The genes are TRBV12-5 and TRBJ1-2, with TRBD1 identical over 7 bases. V gave up 1 base and J gave up 8 bases; unmatched junction bases: 10. Germline V gives CDR1 LGHNT, CDR2 FRNRAP. This CDR3 region has 15 residues. The CDR3 DNA sequence: TGTGCTAGTGGTTTGGAGACAGGGAAACGTGTAGGCTACACCTTC. It encodes CASGLETGKRVGYTF.

CDR3 sequence: CASSFSSGAYNEQFF. The CDR3 region has the DNA TGTGCCAGCAGCTTTTCCAGCGGGGCCTACAATGAGCAGTTCTTC. The rearrangement uses TRBV7-9 and TRBJ2-1, with 7 bases fitting TRBD2. This CDR3 comprises 15 residues. Trimming at V came to 3 bases and at J to 2 bases, leaving 4 bases not matched to a gene. Germline V CDR1 and CDR2: SEHNR, FQNEAQ (reference sequence).

The rearrangement joins TRBV2 to TRBJ2-7, with TRBD1 matching 7 bases. V lost 4 bases and J lost 3; bases outside the gene matches: 9. CDR1 and CDR2 from the germline V gene are SNHLY and FYNNEI. There are 15 residues in the CDR3. This CDR3 is CASSASVTGSYEQYF. DNA of the CDR3: TGTGCCAGCAGTGCGAGTGTGACAGGGAGCTACGAGCAGTACTTC.

The rearrangement uses TRBV12-3 or TRBV12-4 and TRBJ2-7, with 7 nucleotides matching TRBD1. V lost 4 bases, J lost 5 bases, and 5 bases stayed unmatched. The CDR3 sequence is 13 residues long. CDR3 DNA sequence: TGTGCCAGCAGTTCAGGGACAGTAGACGAGCAGTACTTC. Translating gives CASSSGTVDEQYF.